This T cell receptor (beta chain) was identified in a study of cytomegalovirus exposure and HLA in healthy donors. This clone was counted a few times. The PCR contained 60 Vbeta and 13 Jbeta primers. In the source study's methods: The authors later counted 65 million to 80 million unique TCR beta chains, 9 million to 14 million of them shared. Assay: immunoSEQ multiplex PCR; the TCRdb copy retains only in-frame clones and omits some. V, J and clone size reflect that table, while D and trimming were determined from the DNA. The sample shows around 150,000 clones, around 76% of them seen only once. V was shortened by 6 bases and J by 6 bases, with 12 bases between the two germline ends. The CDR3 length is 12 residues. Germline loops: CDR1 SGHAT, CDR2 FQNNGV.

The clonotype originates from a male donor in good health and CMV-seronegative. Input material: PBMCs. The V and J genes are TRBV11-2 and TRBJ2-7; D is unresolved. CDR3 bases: TGTGCCAGCAGGTCCGTTCCGGGCGAGCAGTACTTC. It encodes CASRSVPGEQYF.